The clone carrying this TCR beta chain has a count of ten or more. Its antigen remains unidentified. The record originates from a study of neurological immune-mediated disorders. The authors produced cDNA by 5'RACE using 10-nucleotide random UMIs. Sequencing runs each generated in excess of 180 million TCR-beta sequences derived from 15-18 subjects. MiXCR, run by TCRdb on the 5' RACE reads, gives a single entry per CDR3 protein. The table has approximately 74,000 distinct CDR3 sequences, about 9% seen once. Germline V gene sequence: CDR1 SGHRS, CDR2 YFSETQ. This CDR3 is 15 amino acids long. Germline trimming cut 5 bases from V and 5 bases from J; bases unmatched to any gene: 11. Study conclusions and caveats: Falling below healthy controls, multiple sclerosis showed the least TCR clonal expansion, while HTLV-1-associated myelopathy showed the most.

Sequenced: PBMCs. The sequence was collected from a man in his fifties in good health. V is TRBV5-1 and J is TRBJ2-7; TRBD1 agrees at 9 bases. Written as DNA, the CDR3 is TGCGCCAGCAGGACCTCGCCGGACAGGGGCCACGAGCAGTACTTC. Its protein is CASRTSPDRGHEQYF.